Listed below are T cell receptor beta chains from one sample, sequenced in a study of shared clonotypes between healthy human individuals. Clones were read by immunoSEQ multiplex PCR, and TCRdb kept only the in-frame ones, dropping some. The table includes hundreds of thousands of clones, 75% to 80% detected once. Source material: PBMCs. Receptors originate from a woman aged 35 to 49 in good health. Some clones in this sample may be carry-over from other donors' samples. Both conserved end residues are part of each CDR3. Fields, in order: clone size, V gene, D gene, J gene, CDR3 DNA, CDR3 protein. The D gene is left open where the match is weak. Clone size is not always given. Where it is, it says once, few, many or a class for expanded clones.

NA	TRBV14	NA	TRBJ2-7	TGTGCCAGCAGCCAAGGCTTAGGGCGCGAGCAGTACTTC	CASSQGLGREQYF
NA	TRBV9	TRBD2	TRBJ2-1	TGTGCCAGCAGCGTCGGGACTAGCGGGGACAATGAGCAGTTCTTC	CASSVGTSGDNEQFF
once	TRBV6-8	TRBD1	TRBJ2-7	TGTGCCAGCAGCTCGGGACAGAGCTACGAGCAGTACTTC	CASSSGQSYEQYF
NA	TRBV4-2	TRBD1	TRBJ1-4	TGTGCCAGCAGCCAAGATGGGACAGGGGACGAAAAACTGTTTTTT	CASSQDGTGDEKLFF
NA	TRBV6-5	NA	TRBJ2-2	TGTGCCAGCAGTTACCCCCATTCCAAGGAGCTGTTTTTT	CASSYPHSKELFF
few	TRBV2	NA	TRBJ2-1	TGTGCCAGCAGTGCAGGACTTCGTGAGCAGTTCTTC	CASSAGLREQFF
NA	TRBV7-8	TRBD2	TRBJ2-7	TGTGCCAGCAGATCGCTAGCGGGCCACTACGAGCAGTACTTC	CASRSLAGHYEQYF
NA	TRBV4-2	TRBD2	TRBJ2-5	TGTGCCAGCAGCCAGGATCCCCACGCTAGCGGACTACGTGAGGAGACCCAGTACTTC	CASSQDPHASGLREETQYF
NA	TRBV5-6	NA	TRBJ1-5	TGTGCCAGCAGCTTGGGAGGCAGGTATCAGCCCCAGCATTTT	CASSLGGRYQPQHF
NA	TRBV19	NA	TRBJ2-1	TGTGCCAGCGGTTACGTTCCCGGACTGTTCTTC	CASGYVPGLFF
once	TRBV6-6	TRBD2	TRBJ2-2	TGTGCCAGCAGTCCAGCGGGAGGGTCCACCGGGGAGCTGTTTTTT	CASSPAGGSTGELFF
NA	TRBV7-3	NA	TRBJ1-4	TGTGCCAGCAGCTTAGTTTACCTCGGAGGAGCGGATGAAAAACTGTTTTTT	CASSLVYLGGADEKLFF
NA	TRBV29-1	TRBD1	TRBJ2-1	TGCAGCGGGGGGACAGGGAATGAGCAGTTCTTC	CSGGTGNEQFF
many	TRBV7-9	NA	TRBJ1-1	TGTGCCAGCAGCTTAGGTCTGATGGGAGCTGAAGCTTTCTTT	CASSLGLMGAEAFF
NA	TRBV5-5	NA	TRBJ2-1	TGTGCCAGCAGCCTCCTTGGGGACAATGAGCAGTTCTTC	CASSLLGDNEQFF
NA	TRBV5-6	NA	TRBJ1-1	TGTGCCAGCAGCTTGGGGCTGGGGAACACTGAAGCTTTCTTT	CASSLGLGNTEAFF
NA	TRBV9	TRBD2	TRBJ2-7	TGTGCCAGCAGCGTAGATGGAGGGAGGGCCGTGGACGAGCAGTACTTC	CASSVDGGRAVDEQYF
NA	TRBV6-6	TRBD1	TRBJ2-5	TGTGCCAGCAGCACCCCAGGGGGTGGAGAGACCCAGTACTTC	CASSTPGGGETQYF
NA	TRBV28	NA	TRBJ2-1	TGTGCCAGCAAAAGCCCCCTTTTGGGTGAGCAGTTCTTC	CASKSPLLGEQFF
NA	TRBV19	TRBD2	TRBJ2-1	TGTGCCAGTAGTATAGGTAGCGGGGGGTACAATGAGCAGTTCTTC	CASSIGSGGYNEQFF
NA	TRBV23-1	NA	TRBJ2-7	TGCGCCAGCAGTCAACCAGCTTACGAGCAGTACTTC	CASSQPAYEQYF
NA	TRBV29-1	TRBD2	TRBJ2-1	TGCAGCGTTGGCGGGGGGAGCTCCTACAATGAGCAGTTCTTC	CSVGGGSSYNEQFF
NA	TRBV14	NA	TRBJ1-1	TGTGCCAGCAGCCAAGGTCAGAACACTGAAGCTTTCTTT	CASSQGQNTEAFF
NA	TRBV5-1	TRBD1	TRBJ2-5	TGCGCCAGCAGCTTGGGGGGACAGGGGACAGGAGAGACCCAGTACTTC	CASSLGGQGTGETQYF
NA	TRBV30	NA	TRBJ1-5	TGTGCCTGGAGTCGGGGCAGGGTGGGTCAGCCCCAGCATTTT	CAWSRGRVGQPQHF
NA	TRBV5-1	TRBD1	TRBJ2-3	TGCGCCAGCAGCCTAGGGGGCGGCACAGATACGCAGTATTTT	CASSLGGGTDTQYF
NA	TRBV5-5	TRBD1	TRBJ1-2	TGTGCCAGCAGTCTGATGGCAGGGGGCAACTATGGCTACACCTTC	CASSLMAGGNYGYTF
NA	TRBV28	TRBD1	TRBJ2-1	TGTGCCACCGAGGGGGCAAGCTCCTACAATGAGCAGTTCTTC	CATEGASSYNEQFF
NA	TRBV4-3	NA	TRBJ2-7	TGCGCCAGCAGCCATCTATGTGCAGGGCCCACCTCCTACGAGCAGTACTTC	CASSHLCAGPTSYEQYF
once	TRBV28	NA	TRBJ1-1	TGTGCCAGCAATTACCAGCGCACCGAAACTGAAGCTTTCTTT	CASNYQRTETEAFF
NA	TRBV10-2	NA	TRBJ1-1	TGCGCCAGCAGTGGGTACGGGACAAAGAACACTGAAGCTTTCTTT	CASSGYGTKNTEAFF
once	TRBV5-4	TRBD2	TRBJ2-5	TGTGCCAGCAGCCAGGCGGGACTAGCGGGGCTTGGCGAAGAGACCCAGTACTTC	CASSQAGLAGLGEETQYF
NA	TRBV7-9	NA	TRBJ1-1	TGTGCCAGCAGCTTAGGCCAGGTGAACACTGAAGCTTTCTTT	CASSLGQVNTEAFF
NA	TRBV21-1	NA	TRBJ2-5	TGTGCCAGCAGCAAGGGGCAGGGCCAAGAGACCCAGTACTTC	CASSKGQGQETQYF
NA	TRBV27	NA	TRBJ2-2	TGTGCCAGCCAGGGTAACACCGGGGAGCTGTTTTTT	CASQGNTGELFF
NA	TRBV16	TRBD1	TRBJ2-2	TGTGCCAGCAGCCATCCGACAGGGCGGCAGAACACCGGGGAGCTGTTTTTT	CASSHPTGRQNTGELFF
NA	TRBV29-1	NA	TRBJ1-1	TGCAGCGTTCCAGACGGAACTGAGGCTTTCTTT	CSVPDGTEAFF
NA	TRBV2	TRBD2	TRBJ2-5	TGTGCCAGCAGTGAAGTGCGGGAGAGAGAGACCCAGTACTTC	CASSEVRERETQYF
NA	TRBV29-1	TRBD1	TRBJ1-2	TGCAGCATCCCTGCGACAGGGGACATCTACTATGGCTACACCTTC	CSIPATGDIYYGYTF
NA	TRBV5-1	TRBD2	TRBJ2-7	TGCGCCAGCAGCCAGGGACTAGGAGTCTACGAGCAGTACTTC	CASSQGLGVYEQYF
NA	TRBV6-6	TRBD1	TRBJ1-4	TGTGCCAGCAGTACCAGGACAGGGGCGTACGAAAAACTGTTTTTT	CASSTRTGAYEKLFF
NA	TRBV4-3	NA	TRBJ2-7	TGCGCCAGCAGCCAAGGGGACATTATCGGGAGGGAGCAGTACTTC	CASSQGDIIGREQYF
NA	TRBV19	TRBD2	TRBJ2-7	TGTGCCAGTAGGACCGGTAGCGGGAACTCCTACGAGCAGTACTTC	CASRTGSGNSYEQYF
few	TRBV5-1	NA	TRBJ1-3	TGCGCCAGCAGCTTCCTCACGGGGGGCGGCTCTGGAAACACCATATATTTT	CASSFLTGGGSGNTIYF
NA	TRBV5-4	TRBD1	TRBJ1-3	TGTGCCAGCAGCGCGCCACAGGGGGCTTCTGGAAACACCATATATTTT	CASSAPQGASGNTIYF
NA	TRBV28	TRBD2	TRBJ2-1	TGTGCCAGCAGTCGGGCCGGGACTAGCGGGAAAGATGAGCAGTTCTTC	CASSRAGTSGKDEQFF
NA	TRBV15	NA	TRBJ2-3	TGTGCCACCAGCAGATCCGTAGGGCTGGGCGGTACGCAGTATTTT	CATSRSVGLGGTQYF
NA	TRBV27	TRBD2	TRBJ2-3	TGTGCCAGCAGTTTTTCTAGCGGGGCCACAGATACGCAGTATTTT	CASSFSSGATDTQYF
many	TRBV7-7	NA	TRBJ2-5	TGTGCTAGCAGCTTGATAGGGACCAGGGAAGAGACCCAGTACTTC	CASSLIGTREETQYF
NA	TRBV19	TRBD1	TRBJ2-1	TGTGCCAGTAGCGCAACAGGGGATAGAGGGGGTGAGCAGTTCTTC	CASSATGDRGGEQFF
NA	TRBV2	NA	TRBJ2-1	TGTGCCAGCACCGGAACTAGCCCCCTCAATGAGCAGTTCTTC	CASTGTSPLNEQFF
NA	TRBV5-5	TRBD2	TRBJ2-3	TGTGCCAGCAGCTCTGCGGGAGCGAAAGATACGCAGTATTTT	CASSSAGAKDTQYF